The following is a T cell receptor (beta chain) sequence with its context. The antigen is undetermined. This specimen comes from a study of T-cell reconstitution after alpha-beta-depleted transplantation in children. General study results and limits: Surviving recipient cells, namely T cells and thymic progenitors, were the source of high day-60 TCRbeta diversity in some patients.

CDR3 size: 13 residues. V was pared by 1 base and J by 13 bases, with 11 bases between. Unique molecular identifiers were built into the TCRbeta library. TCRdb reprocessed the PCR reads via MiXCR and lists one record per CDR3 protein. The sample records 450,000 to 700,000 distinct CDR3 sequences, 25% to 30% being singletons. The TCR comes from a boy under two years old with Wiskott-Aldrich syndrome, due to receive a stem cell transplant. The chain couples TRBV12-3 or TRBV12-4 to TRBJ1-6; D is uncertain. Sequenced here: PBMCs, sampled before TCRalphabeta/CD19-depleted stem cell transplant. For the CDR3, the DNA is TGTGCCAGCAGTTTAGGGCAGGCCGGCCCCCTCCACTTT. Translating it yields CASSLGQAGPLHF.